This TCR beta chain stems from a study of shared clonotypes between healthy human individuals. Repertoires were generated with immunoSEQ multiplex PCR, while TCRdb's copy carries only in-frame clones and drops some. The data hold some 1.5 million clones, with 98% observed a single time. Per germline, CDR1 MNHNS and CDR2 SASEGT. This CDR3 is 14 amino acids long. Trimming removed 4 bases from V and 3 bases from J; junction bases left unmatched: 2. The rearrangement joins TRBV6-1 to TRBJ2-2; 7 nucleotides line up with TRBD1. The clonotype was recovered from a man aged 25-40 years in good health. The source material was naive CD4+ T cells sorted from blood. Stated subset: CD45RA+ positively selected. In nucleotides, the CDR3 is TGTGCCAGCAGTGGGGGACAGTACACCGGGGAGCTGTTTTTT. This codes for CASSGGQYTGELFF.